This T cell receptor (beta chain) was found in a study of T cell changes during pregnancy in multiple sclerosis. There are a few counts of this clone. The data were produced by immunoSEQ multiplex PCR, yet TCRdb's version contains in-frame clones alone and is incomplete. The top ten hold around 0.56% of the sample, which has tens of thousands of clones, 92% seen once. Germline assignment: CDR1 SGDLS and CDR2 YYNGEE. This CDR3 contains 16 residues. The V and J ends lost 0 bases and 3 bases respectively, with 15 bases between them. The source material was CD4+ T cells from peripheral blood mononuclear cells, sampled after pregnancy. This receptor was identified in a female donor with multiple sclerosis, enrolled in a pregnancy study. The chain has TRBV9 and TRBJ2-5, with D possibly matching TRBD2 (6 bases). The CDR3 nucleotides read TGTGCCAGCAGCGTAGGGGGGGTCGCCGGGGAAGAGACCCAGTACTTC. It is translated as CASSVGGVAGEETQYF.